This section outlines one T cell receptor beta chain sequence together with its context. Per the original methods: Amplification from reference gene primers served as the basis for estimated nucleated cell counts. Repertoires were generated with immunoSEQ multiplex PCR, while TCRdb's copy carries only in-frame clones and drops some. V, J and clone size are taken as reported in that table, and D and trimming were inferred from the DNA itself. This sample has 150,000 to 200,000 clones; roughly 80% occur once, and the top ten carry around 5.2%. The sample originates from a study of blood T cell repertoires in COVID-19. In the study overall: Material from acute and convalescent COVID-19 was sourced from the United States, Italy and Spain. Sources were T cells, B-cell-depleted T cells, or PBMCs; the material itself was cDNA or gDNA.

Germline loops: CDR1 MNHEY, CDR2 SMNVEV (reference sequence). This CDR3 has 16 amino acids. The junction had 5 bases not matched to a gene; V was cut back by 2 bases and J by 6 bases. Sequenced input: peripheral blood. The chain is built from TRBV27 and TRBJ2-2; 11 nucleotides align to TRBD2. This TCR was recovered from a woman in her 30s with acute or convalescent COVID-19. The CDR3 DNA sequence: TGTGCCAGCAGTTTACTAGCGGGAGGAATGGCCGGGGAGCTGTTTTTT. This translates into CASSLLAGGMAGELFF.